This record concerns one T cell receptor beta chain sequence. This entry belongs to a study of T cell responses to AZD1222 COVID-19 vaccine. V was shortened by 5 bases and J by 2 bases, with 13 bases between the two germline ends. Germline V gene sequence: CDR1 SGHVS, CDR2 FNYEAQ. CDR3 size: 16 residues. Produced via immunoSEQ multiplex PCR; TCRdb's table is partial and in-frame only. The table shows about 130,000 clones, with 90% to 95% occurring only once. The sequences come from peripheral blood, collected on day 0 of AZD1222 vaccination. V and J are TRBV7-6 and TRBJ2-6; perhaps TRBD1 as D (6 bases). This receptor was taken from an adult in good health. Here the CDR3 reads CASSPNPGAGANVLTF. DNA for the CDR3: TGTGCCAGCAGCCCGAACCCAGGGGCTGGGGCCAACGTCCTGACTTTC.